This T cell receptor beta chain was identified in a study of blood T cells in healthy people across ages. Overall study results and limits: Diversity estimated from one million T cells was considered an underestimate.

A second PCR, run for about 7 to 11 cycles, used a sample-barcoded 5' primer plus a J-beta primer mix. Via MiXCR, TCRdb re-called the 5' RACE reads, giving one row per CDR3 protein. The repertoire consists of over 750,000 distinct CDR3 sequences, with about 25% occurring once and the leading ten covering 9% to 9.5%. Germline CDR1 reads SGHDN; CDR2 reads FVKESK. The CDR3 is 15 residues long. A note on this clonotype: Its matching antigen is unknown. A read error may produce the germline difference seen at one junction end.

These records were also assigned to another study, of T cells of mothers and their children. That investigation notes: Reads obtained per mother exceeded 9.5 million TCR beta CDR3 reads, with roughly 3.1 million obtained per child.

The specimen sequenced was blood. This sequence joins TRBV14 and TRBJ1-1; D call uncertain. The TCR sequence derives from a boy between 10 and 17 years old in good health. Here the CDR3 reads CTSSQDLKENTEAFF. CDR3 nucleotide sequence: TGTACCAGCAGCCAAGATTTGAAGGAGAACACTGAAGCTTTCTTT.